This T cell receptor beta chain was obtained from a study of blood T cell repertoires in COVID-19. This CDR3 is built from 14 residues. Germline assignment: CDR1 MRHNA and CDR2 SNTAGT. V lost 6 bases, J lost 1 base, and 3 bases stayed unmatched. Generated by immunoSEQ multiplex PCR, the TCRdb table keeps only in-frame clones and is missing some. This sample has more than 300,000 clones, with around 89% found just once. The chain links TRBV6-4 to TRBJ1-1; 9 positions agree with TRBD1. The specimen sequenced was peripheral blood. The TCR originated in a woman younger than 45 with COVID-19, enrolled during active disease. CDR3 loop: CASSAQGANTEAFF. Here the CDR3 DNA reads TGTGCCAGCAGCGCACAGGGGGCGAACACTGAAGCTTTCTTT.